This TCR beta chain stems from a study of spatial heterogeneity in lung cancer. Study context: Detected beta-chain sequences consistently exceeded alpha-chain sequences.

Broader study findings: Resection blood, more than follow-up blood, showed ubiquitous expanded tumor TCRs.

Described time point: sample taken at primary tumor resection. The sequenced material consisted of unsorted whole RNA from tumor, nontumor lung or frozen PBMC. Donation came from approximately 69 patients with untreated early-stage non-small cell lung cancer. Each molecule of TCR cDNA was tagged with one unique molecular identifier. In TCRdb, the 5' RACE reads were re-called with MiXCR into one record per CDR3 protein. The sample includes approximately 44,000 distinct CDR3 sequences, 10% to 15% of them seen just once. This clonotype was observed a handful of times. No antigen is known for it. The receptor's source is a female donor with early-stage non-small cell lung cancer. The specimen comprised PBMCs, sampled at surgery.

This CDR3 reads CASSSTGVYGYTF. Here the CDR3 DNA reads TGTGCCAGCAGTTCTACAGGGGTCTATGGCTACACCTTC. The chain is built from TRBV6-5 and TRBJ1-2; TRBD1 agrees at 7 bases. V was pared by 4 bases and J by 4 bases, with 3 bases of the junction left unmatched. The CDR3 is 13 amino acids. CDR1 and CDR2 (germline): MNHEY, SVGAGI.